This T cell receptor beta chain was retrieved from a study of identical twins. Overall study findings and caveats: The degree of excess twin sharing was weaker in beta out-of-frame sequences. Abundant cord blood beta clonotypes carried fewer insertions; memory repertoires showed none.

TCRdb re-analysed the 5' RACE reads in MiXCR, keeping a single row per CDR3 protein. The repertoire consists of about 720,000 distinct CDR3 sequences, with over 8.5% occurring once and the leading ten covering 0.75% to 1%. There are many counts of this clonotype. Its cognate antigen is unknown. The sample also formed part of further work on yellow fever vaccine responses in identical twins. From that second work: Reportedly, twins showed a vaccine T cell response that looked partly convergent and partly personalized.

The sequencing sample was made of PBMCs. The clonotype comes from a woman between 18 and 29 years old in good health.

The CDR3 sequence: CASSSGQGLKQFF. The CDR3 DNA reads as TGTGCCAGCAGTTCGGGACAGGGCCTAAAGCAGTTCTTC. The chain recombines TRBV6-2 or TRBV6-3 with TRBJ2-1; 9 positions agree with TRBD1. Germline CDR1 MNHEY, CDR2 SVGEGT. The CDR3 is made up of 13 amino acids. Trimming removed 4 bases from V and 11 bases from J; junction bases left unmatched: 6.